This T cell receptor (beta chain) comes out of a study of radiotherapy plus CTLA-4 blockade in lung cancer. Overall study context: Objective responses arose in over 15% of patients, and 31% experienced disease control. Regarding the study as a whole: According to reports, early shifts in blood T cell clones, alongside interferon-beta, forecast response most accurately. Clones of tumor-derived TCRs expanded in blood after radiotherapy plus ipilimumab.

The CDR3 consists of 14 residues. Losses at the gene ends were 2 bases for V and 10 bases for J; bases not matched to a gene: 3. Germline V gene sequence: CDR1 KGHSH, CDR2 LQKENI. Notes on this clone: As yet, its antigen is unknown.

Ipilimumab-mediated CTLA-4 blockade plus focal radiation was given to patients having chemo-refractory metastatic non-small-cell lung cancer. Assay: immunoSEQ multiplex PCR; the TCRdb copy retains only in-frame clones and omits some. The table includes over 35,000 clones, roughly three quarters detected once. The sample here was peripheral blood, taken from a patient treated with radiotherapy plus ipilimumab. The V call is TRBV18, the J call TRBJ1-6, with 9 bases that match TRBD1. The TCR sequence derives from a human donor with non-small cell lung cancer whose response to radiotherapy plus ipilimumab could not be evaluated. In DNA, the CDR3 is TGTGCCAGCTCACCAACAGGGGGCGACTCACCCCTCCACTTT. Amino acids: CASSPTGGDSPLHF.